These 6 T cell receptor beta chains were sequenced from one sample in a study of blood T cell repertoires in COVID-19. Some clones are missing from TCRdb's copy, which holds only in-frame ones; the method was immunoSEQ multiplex PCR. The top ten hold 5.5% to 7% of the sample, which has around 190,000 clones, 70% to 80% seen once. The sequencing sample was made of peripheral blood. These receptors came from a woman aged 40 to 50 with COVID-19, enrolled during active disease.

This chain joins TRBV6-2 or TRBV6-3 and TRBJ2-5; D is perhaps TRBD1 (5 bases). Trimming took 4 bases from V and 3 from J, leaving 9 bases between them. The germline V gene encodes CDR1 MNHEY and CDR2 SVGEGT. This CDR3 comprises 13 residues. The CDR3 here is CASSWSREETQYF. CDR3 in DNA: TGTGCCAGCAGTTGGAGCAGGGAAGAGACCCAGTACTTC.

The J gene is TRBJ2-5, the V gene TRBV2, with D tentatively TRBD2 (6 bases). CDR1 and CDR2 (germline): SNHLY, FYNNEI. The CDR3 runs 17 residues. Trimming removed 7 bases from V and 4 bases from J, with 25 bases in between. In nucleotides, the CDR3 is TGTGCCAGCACGTTCCCCCGCCGCGGGGACCCTCGAGAGACCCAGTACTTC. It is translated as CASTFPRRGDPRETQYF.

This clone was seen only a few times. V usage is TRBV7-2 and J usage is TRBJ2-7, with 9 nucleotides matching TRBD2. V was pared by 4 bases and J by 0 bases, with 7 bases of the junction left unmatched. CDR1 and CDR2 (germline): SGHTA, FQGNSA. The CDR3 totals 16 residues. CDR3 amino acids: CASSSSGDFDSYEQYF. The CDR3 DNA reads as TGTGCCAGCAGCTCTAGCGGGGACTTTGACTCCTACGAGCAGTACTTC.

This chain links TRBV4-1 with TRBJ2-1, with D possibly being TRBD2 (7 bases). The germline CDR1 and CDR2 sequences are MGHRA and YSYEKL. The CDR3 is 19 residues long. With 1 base removed from V and 10 bases from J, the gap between germline ends came to 29 bases. This CDR3 is CASSQGGPSPGLPLYEQFF. DNA of the CDR3: TGCGCCAGCAGCCAAGGGGGGCCAAGTCCGGGACTACCTTTATACGAGCAGTTCTTC.

The CDR3 here is CASSVAGGVNTEAFF. DNA of the CDR3: TGTGCCAGCTCAGTAGCAGGGGGTGTGAACACTGAAGCTTTCTTT. The chain has TRBV18 and TRBJ1-1, with TRBD1 matching over 7 bases. This CDR3 region has 15 residues. V lost 5 bases, J lost 0 bases, and 6 bases stayed unmatched. Germline V gene lookup returns CDR1 KGHSH and CDR2 LQKENI. The whole variable domain, filled in from reference TRBV18 and TRBJ1-1, reads NAGVMQNPRHLVRRRGQEARLRCSPMKGHSHVYWYRQLPEEGLKFMVYLQKENIIDESGMPKERFSAEFPKEGPSILRIQQVVRGDSAAYFCASSVAGGVNTEAFFGQGTRLTVV.

This chain uses TRBV18 with TRBJ2-3; perhaps TRBD1 as D (5 bases). CDR1 KGHSH and CDR2 LQKENI come from the germline V gene. Trimming removed 0 bases at V and 6 bases at J, with 13 bases between. The CDR3 has 15 residues. The CDR3 is CASSPPAEAGDTQYF. The CDR3 DNA follows: TGTGCCAGCTCACCACCCGCAGAGGCAGGGGATACGCAGTATTTT.